Reported below is one T cell receptor beta chain. The target antigen is unknown. TCRdb re-derived calls from the 5' RACE reads in MiXCR, one entry per CDR3 protein. The table records some 300,000 distinct CDR3 sequences, roughly 9% of them present only once. This specimen belongs to a study of T cells after yellow fever vaccination. Study results and limitations: FACS-sorted repertoires could harbor abundant contaminating bulk-population clonotypes. Subsequent to the booster, the majority of primary-vaccination clones reappeared (under 98% CD4, approximately 90% CD8).

There are 12 residues in the CDR3. The source is a man aged 18 to 35 who received the YFV17D yellow fever vaccine. The chain recombines TRBV21-1 with TRBJ2-7; the table gives TRBD1 as D, unverified against the DNA. TRBV21-1 constitutes a pseudogene. Sample: CD4+ T cells sorted from PBMCs, taken 5 days after the yellow fever booster vaccination. The CDR3 coding sequence is TGTGCCAGCAGCGTGCCCCCAGTTGAGCAGTACTTC. Its translation is CASSVPPVEQYF.